Listed below are T cell receptor beta chains from one sample, sequenced in a study of beta chain features in type 1 diabetes. Libraries were prepared by immunoSEQ multiplex PCR; TCRdb keeps only in-frame clonotypes and omits some of them. The sample comprises 200,000 to 250,000 clones, more than 11% of which are singletons, and 0.015% to 0.02% rests with the top ten. Input material: naive CD4+ T cells from blood. The receptors here all came from a man in his thirties or forties with type 1 diabetes. The CDR3 runs from the conserved cysteine through the conserved F or W. A D gene is named only where the DNA matches it firmly.

CDR3 length | V gene | D gene | CDR3 protein
16 | TRBV11-2 | TRBD2 | CASRAGLVTNTGELFF
12 | TRBV11-3 | . | CASSPGPGELFF
16 | TRBV13 | . | CASRPQGRSRSYEQYF
15 | TRBV9 | TRBD1 | CASSPRTGGIDEQYF
15 | TRBV2 | . | CASSEARVGPQPQHF
16 | TRBV2 | TRBD2 | CASSDGGRSSYNEQFF
14 | TRBV7-9 | . | CASSFSVSYNEQFF
15 | TRBV9 | . | CASSFRQDMNTEAFF
16 | TRBV9 | TRBD1 | CASSAYSGQGQETQYF
13 | TRBV19 | . | CASTEDRTQPQHF
13 | TRBV19 | TRBD1 | CASNDRAADTIYF
14 | TRBV30 | TRBD2 | CAWRLAGSTDTQYF
15 | TRBV10-3 | TRBD2 | CATRWGGRGADTQYF
13 | TRBV18 | . | CASSPMTGDGYTF
14 | TRBV9 | TRBD2 | CASSVAGGADTQYF
14 | TRBV7-8 | . | CASSTQVGGDGYTF
15 | TRBV19 | . | CASSILGGAGTEAFF
11 | TRBV11-3 | . | CASSVRDMTFF
13 | TRBV30 | . | CAWRGRLVYEQYF
14 | TRBV5-4 | . | CASRRAPGADTQYF
12 | TRBV7-9 | . | CASSPDTYEQYF
13 | TRBV19 | . | CASSRTAPYEQYF
17 | TRBV5-1 | TRBD2 | CASSLTPWVSGGSWQFF
15 | TRBV30 | . | CAWRSRGRGNTEAFF
13 | TRBV2 | . | CASSEPENYGYTF